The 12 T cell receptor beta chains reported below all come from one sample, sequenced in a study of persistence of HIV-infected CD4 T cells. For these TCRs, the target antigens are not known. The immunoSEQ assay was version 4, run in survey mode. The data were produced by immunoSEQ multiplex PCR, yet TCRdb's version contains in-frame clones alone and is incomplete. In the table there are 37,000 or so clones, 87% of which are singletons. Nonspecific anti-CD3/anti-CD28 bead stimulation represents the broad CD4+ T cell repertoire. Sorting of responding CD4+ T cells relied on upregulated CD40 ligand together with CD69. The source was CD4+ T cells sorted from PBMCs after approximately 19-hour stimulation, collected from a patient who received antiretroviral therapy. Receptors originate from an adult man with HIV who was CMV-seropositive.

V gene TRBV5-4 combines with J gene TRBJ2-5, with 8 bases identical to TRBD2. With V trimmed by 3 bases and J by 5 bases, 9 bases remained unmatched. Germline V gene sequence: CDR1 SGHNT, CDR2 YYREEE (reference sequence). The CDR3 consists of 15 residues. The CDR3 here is CASSSHSGDGETQYF. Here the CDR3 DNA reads TGTGCCAGCAGCTCCCATAGCGGGGACGGGGAGACCCAGTACTTC.

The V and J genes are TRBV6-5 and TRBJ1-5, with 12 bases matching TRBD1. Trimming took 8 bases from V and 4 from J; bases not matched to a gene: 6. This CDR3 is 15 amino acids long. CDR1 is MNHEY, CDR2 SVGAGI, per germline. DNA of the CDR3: TGTGCCAGCCGGGGGACAGGGGGCATAAATCAGCCCCAGCATTTT. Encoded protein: CASRGTGGINQPQHF.

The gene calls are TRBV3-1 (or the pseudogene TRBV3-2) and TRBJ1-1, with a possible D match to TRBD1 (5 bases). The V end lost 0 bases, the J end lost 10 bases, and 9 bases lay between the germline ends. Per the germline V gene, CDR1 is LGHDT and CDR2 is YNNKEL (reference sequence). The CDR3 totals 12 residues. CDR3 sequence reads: CASSQDRGRAFF. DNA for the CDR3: TGTGCCAGCAGCCAAGACCGGGGGAGAGCTTTCTTT.

The CDR3: CASYQGQGARTGELFF. Here the CDR3 DNA reads TGCGCCAGCTACCAAGGACAGGGGGCTCGCACCGGGGAGCTGTTTTTT. The chain recombines TRBV5-1 with TRBJ2-2; 11 bases fit TRBD1. Per germline, CDR1 SGHRS and CDR2 YFSETQ. Trimming removed 7 bases from V and 4 bases from J; junction bases left unmatched: 9. The CDR3 length is 16 residues.

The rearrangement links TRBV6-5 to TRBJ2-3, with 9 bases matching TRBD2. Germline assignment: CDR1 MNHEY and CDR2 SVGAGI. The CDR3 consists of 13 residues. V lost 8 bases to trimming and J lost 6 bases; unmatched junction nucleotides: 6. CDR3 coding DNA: TGTGCCAGCGTACTAGCGGGTGGTGATACGCAGTATTTT. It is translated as CASVLAGGDTQYF.

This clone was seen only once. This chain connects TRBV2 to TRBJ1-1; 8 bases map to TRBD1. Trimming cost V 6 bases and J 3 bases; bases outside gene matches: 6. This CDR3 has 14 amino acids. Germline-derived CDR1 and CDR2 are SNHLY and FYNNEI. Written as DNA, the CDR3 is TGTGCCAGCAGGGAAAGGACAGGGCACACTGAAGCTTTCTTT. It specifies CASRERTGHTEAFF.

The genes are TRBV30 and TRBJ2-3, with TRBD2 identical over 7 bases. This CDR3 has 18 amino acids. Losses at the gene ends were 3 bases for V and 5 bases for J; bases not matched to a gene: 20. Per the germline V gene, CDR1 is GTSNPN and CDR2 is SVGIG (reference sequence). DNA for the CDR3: TGTGCCTGGAGCCACATGGGACCTGGGGGAGGGCCACGAGATACGCAGTATTTT. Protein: CAWSHMGPGGGPRDTQYF.

This CDR3 reads CASSRDSNQPQHF. DNA of the CDR3: TGTGCCAGCTCACGGGACAGCAATCAGCCCCAGCATTTT. This rearrangement joins TRBV18 to TRBJ1-5, with TRBD1 as a possible D gene (5 bases). V was clipped by 4 bases and J by 1 base, with 5 bases between them. This CDR3 is built from 13 residues. CDR1 KGHSH and CDR2 LQKENI come from the germline V gene.

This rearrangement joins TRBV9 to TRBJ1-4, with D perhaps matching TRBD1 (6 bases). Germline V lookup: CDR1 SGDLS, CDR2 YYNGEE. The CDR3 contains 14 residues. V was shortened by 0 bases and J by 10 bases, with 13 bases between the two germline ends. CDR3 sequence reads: CASSVEGGSGKLFF. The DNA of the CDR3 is TGTGCCAGCAGCGTAGAGGGGGGGAGTGGAAAACTGTTTTTT.

This chain's CDR3 is CASKVAGATYEQYF. CDR3 nucleotides: TGTGCCAGCAAGGTAGCGGGGGCCACTTACGAGCAGTACTTC. This chain connects TRBV6-5 to TRBJ2-7; 9 positions agree with TRBD2. With V trimmed by 7 bases and J by 4 bases, 8 bases remained unmatched. CDR1 and CDR2 (germline): MNHEY, SVGAGI. The CDR3 loop spans 14 amino acids.

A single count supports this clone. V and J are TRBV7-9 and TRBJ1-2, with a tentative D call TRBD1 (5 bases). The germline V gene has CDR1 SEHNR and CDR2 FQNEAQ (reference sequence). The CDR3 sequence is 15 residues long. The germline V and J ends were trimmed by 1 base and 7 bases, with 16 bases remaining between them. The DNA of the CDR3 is TGTGCCAGCAGCTTAGTGAGTCGGGGGATCTCTGGCTACACCTTC. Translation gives CASSLVSRGISGYTF.

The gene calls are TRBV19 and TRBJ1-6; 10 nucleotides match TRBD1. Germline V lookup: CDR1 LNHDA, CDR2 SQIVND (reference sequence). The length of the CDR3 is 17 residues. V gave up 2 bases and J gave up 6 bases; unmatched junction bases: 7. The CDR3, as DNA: TGTGCCAGTAGTATATTCCGGGACAGGGGTGGTAATTCACCCCTCCACTTT. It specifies CASSIFRDRGGNSPLHF.